Following are 3 T cell receptor beta chains from one sample sequenced in a study of vaccination and CD4 T cells after COVID-19. Specified treatment: roughly 11-day PBMC culture with coronavirus spike peptide pools or control peptides (ViraFEST assay). At the Johns Hopkins FTIC core, DNA taken from cultured CD4+ T cells was sequenced by way of the Oncomine TCR Beta short-read assay. TCRdb called the PCR reads again in MiXCR, with one record for every CDR3 protein. The table lists about 16,000 distinct CDR3 sequences, less than 60% of them singletons. The antigens for these receptors are not known. Sequencing input: CD4+ T cells from blood, cultured in vitro. These receptors were obtained from a human donor who had recovered from COVID-19.

This clonotype was detected a few times. The CDR3 is CASSEPGVGRAKNIQYF. CDR3 DNA sequence: TGCGCCAGCAGTGAGCCCGGCGTGGGGAGGGCCAAAAACATTCAGTACTTC. The V and J genes are TRBV10-2 and TRBJ2-4; D might be TRBD2 (6 bases). CDR3 length: 17 amino acids. V dropped 2 bases and J dropped 1 base, with 15 bases sitting between them. Looked up from germline, CDR1 is WSHSY and CDR2 is SAAADI.

This clonotype occurred a few times. V is TRBV20-1 and J is TRBJ1-2; 9 nucleotides line up with TRBD1. The V gene's germline CDR1 is DFQATT and CDR2 SNEGSKA (reference sequence). The V and J ends lost 2 bases and 2 bases, in that order; junction bases with no gene match: 3. This CDR3 region has 14 residues. The CDR3 spells CSARKGQGNYGYTF. The CDR3 nucleotides read TGCAGTGCTAGAAAGGGACAGGGAAACTATGGCTACACCTTC.

CDR3 nucleotide sequence: TGTGCCAGTAGTGCAGCCGGGACAGGGCCCTACGAGCAGTACTTC. Translated, it gives CASSAAGTGPYEQYF. This rearrangement joins TRBV19 to TRBJ2-7; the match to TRBD1 covers 9 bases. The germline V gene encodes CDR1 LNHDA and CDR2 SQIVND (reference sequence). The length of the CDR3 is 15 residues. The trim removed 5 bases at V and 2 bases at J, leaving 7 bases unmatched. Full variable domain (missing parts from reference TRBV19 and TRBJ2-7): DGGITQSPKYLFRKEGQNVTLSCEQNLNHDAMYWYRQDPGQGLRLIYYSQIVNDFQKGDIAEGYSVSREKKESFPLTVTSAQKNPTAFYLCASSAAGTGPYEQYFGPGTRLTVT.